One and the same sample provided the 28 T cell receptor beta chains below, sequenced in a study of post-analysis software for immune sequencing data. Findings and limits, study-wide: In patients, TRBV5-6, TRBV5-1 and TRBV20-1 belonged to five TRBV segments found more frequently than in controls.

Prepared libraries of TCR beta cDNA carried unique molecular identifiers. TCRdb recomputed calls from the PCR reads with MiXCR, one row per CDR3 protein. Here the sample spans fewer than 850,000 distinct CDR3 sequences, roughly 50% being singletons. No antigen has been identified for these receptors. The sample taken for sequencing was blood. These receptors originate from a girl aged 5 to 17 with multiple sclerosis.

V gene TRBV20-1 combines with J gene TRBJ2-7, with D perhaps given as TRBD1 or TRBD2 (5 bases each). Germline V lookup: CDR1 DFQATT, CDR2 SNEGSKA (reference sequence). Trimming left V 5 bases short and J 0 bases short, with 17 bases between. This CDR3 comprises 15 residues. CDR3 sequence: CSAASGTASSYEQYF. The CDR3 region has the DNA TGCAGTGCTGCCTCCGGGACCGCAAGCTCCTACGAGCAGTACTTC.

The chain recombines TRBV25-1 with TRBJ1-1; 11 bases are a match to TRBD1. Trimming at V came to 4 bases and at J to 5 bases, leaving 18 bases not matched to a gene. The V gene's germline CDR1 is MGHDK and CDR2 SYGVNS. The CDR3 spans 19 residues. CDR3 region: CASSGGKRWDRGFGTEAFF. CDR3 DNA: TGTGCCAGCAGTGGAGGCAAGAGGTGGGACAGGGGGTTTGGAACTGAAGCTTTCTTT. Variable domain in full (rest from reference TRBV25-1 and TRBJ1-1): EADIYQTPRYLVIGTGKKITLECSQTMGHDKMYWYQQDPGMELHLIHYSYGVNSTEKGDLSSESTVSRIRTEHFPLTLESARPSHTSQYLCASSGGKRWDRGFGTEAFFGQGTRLTVV.

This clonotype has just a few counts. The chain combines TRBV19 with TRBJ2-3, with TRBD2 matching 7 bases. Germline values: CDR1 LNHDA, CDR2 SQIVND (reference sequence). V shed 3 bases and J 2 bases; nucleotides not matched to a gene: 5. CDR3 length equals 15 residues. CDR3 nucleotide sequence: TGTGCCAGTAGTATTACTAGCGCCGACACAGATACGCAGTATTTT. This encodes CASSITSADTDTQYF.

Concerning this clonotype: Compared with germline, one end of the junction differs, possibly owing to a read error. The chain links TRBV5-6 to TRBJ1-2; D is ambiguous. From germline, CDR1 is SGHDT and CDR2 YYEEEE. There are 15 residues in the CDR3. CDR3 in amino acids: CASSLDAVLYYGHTF. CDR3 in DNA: TGTGCCAGCAGCTTGGATGCGGTATTATATTATGGCCACACCTTC.

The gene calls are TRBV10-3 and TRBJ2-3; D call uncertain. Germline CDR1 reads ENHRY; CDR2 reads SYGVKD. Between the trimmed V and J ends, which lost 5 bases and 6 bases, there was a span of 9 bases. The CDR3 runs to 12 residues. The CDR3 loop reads CAISTKWDTQYF. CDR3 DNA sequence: TGTGCCATCAGTACTAAGTGGGATACGCAGTATTTT.

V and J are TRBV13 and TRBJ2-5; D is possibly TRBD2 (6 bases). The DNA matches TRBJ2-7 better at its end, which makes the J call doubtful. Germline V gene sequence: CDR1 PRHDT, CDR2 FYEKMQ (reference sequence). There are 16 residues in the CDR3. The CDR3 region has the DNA TGTGCCAGCAGGGCTATGGGGGGTTCACGGGCCTACGAGCAGTACTTC. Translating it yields CASRAMGGSRAYEQYF.

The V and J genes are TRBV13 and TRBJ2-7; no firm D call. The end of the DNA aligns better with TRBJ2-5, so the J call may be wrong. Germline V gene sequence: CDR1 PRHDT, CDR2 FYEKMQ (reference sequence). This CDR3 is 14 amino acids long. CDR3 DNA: TGTGCCAGCAGCTTAAAACGAAGCCGAGAGACCCAGTACTTC. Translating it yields CASSLKRSRETQYF.

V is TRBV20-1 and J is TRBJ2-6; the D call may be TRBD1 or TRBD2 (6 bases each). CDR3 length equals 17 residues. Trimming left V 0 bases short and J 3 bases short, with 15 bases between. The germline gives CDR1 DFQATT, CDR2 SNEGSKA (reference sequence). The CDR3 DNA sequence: TGCAGTGCTAGAGATCGCAGGGGAGGTGGTGGGGCCAACGTCCTGACTTTC. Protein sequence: CSARDRRGGGGANVLTF.

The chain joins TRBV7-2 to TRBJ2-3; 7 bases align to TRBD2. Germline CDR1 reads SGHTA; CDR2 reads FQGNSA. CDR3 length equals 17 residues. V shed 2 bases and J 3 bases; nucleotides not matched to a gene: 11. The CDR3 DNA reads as TGTGCCAGCAGCTTATCATTAGGGACTACATTAACAGATACGCAGTATTTT. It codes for CASSLSLGTTLTDTQYF.

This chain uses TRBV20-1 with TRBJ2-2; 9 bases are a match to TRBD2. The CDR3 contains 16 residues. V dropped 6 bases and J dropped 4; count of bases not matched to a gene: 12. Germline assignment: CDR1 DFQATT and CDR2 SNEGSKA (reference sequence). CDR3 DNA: TGCAGTGCCCAGGCTTTGACTAGCGGTATCACCGGGGAGCTGTTTTTT. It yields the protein CSAQALTSGITGELFF.

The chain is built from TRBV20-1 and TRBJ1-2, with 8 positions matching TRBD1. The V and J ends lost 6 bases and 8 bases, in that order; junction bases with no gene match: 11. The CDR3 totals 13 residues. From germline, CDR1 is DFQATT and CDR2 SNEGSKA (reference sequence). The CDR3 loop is CSAIGQGAGGYTF. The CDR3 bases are TGCAGTGCAATAGGACAGGGCGCAGGAGGCTACACCTTC.

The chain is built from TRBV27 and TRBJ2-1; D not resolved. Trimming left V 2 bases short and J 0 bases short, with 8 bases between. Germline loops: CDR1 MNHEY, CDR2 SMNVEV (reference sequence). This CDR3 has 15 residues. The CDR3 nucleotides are TGTGCCAGCAGTTTACGACTCCACTCCTACAATGAGCAGTTCTTC. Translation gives CASSLRLHSYNEQFF.

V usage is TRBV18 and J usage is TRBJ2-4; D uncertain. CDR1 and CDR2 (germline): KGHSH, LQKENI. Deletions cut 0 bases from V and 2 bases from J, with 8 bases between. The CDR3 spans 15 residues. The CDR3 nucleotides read TGTGCCAGCTCACCACCGAACAGTCCCAAAAACATTCAGTACTTC. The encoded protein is CASSPPNSPKNIQYF.

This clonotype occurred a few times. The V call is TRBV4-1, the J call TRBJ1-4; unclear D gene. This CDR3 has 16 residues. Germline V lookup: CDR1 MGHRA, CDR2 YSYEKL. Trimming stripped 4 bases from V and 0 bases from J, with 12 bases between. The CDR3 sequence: CASSLGPVATNEKLFF. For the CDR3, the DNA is TGCGCCAGCAGCCTGGGTCCGGTAGCAACTAATGAAAAACTGTTTTTT.

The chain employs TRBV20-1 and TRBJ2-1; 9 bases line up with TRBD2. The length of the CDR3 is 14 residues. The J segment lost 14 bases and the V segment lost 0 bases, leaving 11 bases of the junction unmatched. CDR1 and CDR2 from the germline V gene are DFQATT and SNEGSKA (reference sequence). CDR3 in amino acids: CSARDGGLASGEFF. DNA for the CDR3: TGCAGTGCTAGAGATGGAGGACTAGCGTCGGGGGAGTTCTTC.

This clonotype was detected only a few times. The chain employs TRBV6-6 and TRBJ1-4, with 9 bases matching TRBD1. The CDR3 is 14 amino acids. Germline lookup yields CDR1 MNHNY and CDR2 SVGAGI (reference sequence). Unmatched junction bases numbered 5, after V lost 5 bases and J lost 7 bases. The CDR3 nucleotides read TGTGCCAGCAGTCCACAGGGGGCTGGTGAAAAACTGTTTTTT. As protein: CASSPQGAGEKLFF.

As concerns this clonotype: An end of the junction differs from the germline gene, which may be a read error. In DNA form, the CDR3 reads TGTACCAGCAGCGTAGGGTCGGGAGGACGAAAGGCTTTCTTT. Its protein is CTSSVGSGGRKAFF. This rearrangement joins TRBV9 to TRBJ1-1, with D unresolved. This CDR3 contains 14 residues. Germline values: CDR1 SGDLS, CDR2 YYNGEE.

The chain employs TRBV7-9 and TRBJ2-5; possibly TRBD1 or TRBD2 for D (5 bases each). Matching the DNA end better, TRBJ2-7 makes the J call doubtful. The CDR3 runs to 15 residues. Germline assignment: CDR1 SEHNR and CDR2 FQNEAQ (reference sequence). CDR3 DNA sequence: TGTGCCAGCACCTTGGGGGTAGCTGGCCACTACGAGCAGTACTTC. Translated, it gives CASTLGVAGHYEQYF.

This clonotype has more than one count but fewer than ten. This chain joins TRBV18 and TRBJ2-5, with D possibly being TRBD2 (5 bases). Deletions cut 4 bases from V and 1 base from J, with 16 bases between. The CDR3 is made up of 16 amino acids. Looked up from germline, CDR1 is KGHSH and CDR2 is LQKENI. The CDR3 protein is CASSHTKRAAQETQYF. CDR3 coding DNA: TGTGCCAGCTCACATACAAAGAGGGCGGCCCAAGAGACCCAGTACTTC.

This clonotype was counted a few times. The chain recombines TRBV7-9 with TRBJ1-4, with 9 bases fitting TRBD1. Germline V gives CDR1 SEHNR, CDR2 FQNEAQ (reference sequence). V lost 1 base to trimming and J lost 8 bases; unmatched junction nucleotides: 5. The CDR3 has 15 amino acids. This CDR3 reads CASSLVGTGYEKLFF. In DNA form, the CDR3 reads TGTGCCAGCAGCTTAGTAGGGACAGGGTACGAAAAACTGTTTTTT.

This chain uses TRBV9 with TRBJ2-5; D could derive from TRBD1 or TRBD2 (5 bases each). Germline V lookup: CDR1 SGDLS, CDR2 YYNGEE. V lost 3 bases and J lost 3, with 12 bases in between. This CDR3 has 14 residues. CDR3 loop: CASSDRGREETQYF. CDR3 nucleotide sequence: TGTGCCAGCAGCGACCGGGGCAGAGAAGAGACCCAGTACTTC. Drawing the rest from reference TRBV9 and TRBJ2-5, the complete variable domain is DSGVTQTPKHLITATGQRVTLRCSPRSGDLSVYWYQQSLDQGLQFLIQYYNGEERAKGNILERFSAQQFPDLHSELNLSSLELGDSALYFCASSDRGREETQYFGPGTRLLVL.

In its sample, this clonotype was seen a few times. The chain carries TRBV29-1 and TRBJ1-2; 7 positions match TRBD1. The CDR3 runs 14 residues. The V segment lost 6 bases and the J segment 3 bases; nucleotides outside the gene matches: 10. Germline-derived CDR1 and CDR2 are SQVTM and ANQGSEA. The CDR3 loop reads CSVATGMGDYGYTF. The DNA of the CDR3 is TGCAGCGTCGCGACAGGGATGGGTGACTATGGCTACACCTTC.

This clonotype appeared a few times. The CDR3 bases are TGTGCCACCAGCAGAGAAGCCCTTAATGGCTACACCTTC. Translation: CATSREALNGYTF. The chain links TRBV15 to TRBJ1-2; D is unresolved. Trimming left V 0 bases short and J 6 bases short, with 8 bases between. Germline V gene lookup returns CDR1 LNHNV and CDR2 YYDKDF (reference sequence). The CDR3 covers 13 residues.

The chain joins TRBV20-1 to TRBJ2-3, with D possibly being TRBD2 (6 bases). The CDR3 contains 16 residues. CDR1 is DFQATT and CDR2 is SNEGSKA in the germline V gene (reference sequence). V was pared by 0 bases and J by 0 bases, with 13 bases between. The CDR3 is CSARDPSGLSTDTQYF. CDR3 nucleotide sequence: TGCAGTGCTAGAGATCCCAGCGGGCTAAGCACAGATACGCAGTATTTT.

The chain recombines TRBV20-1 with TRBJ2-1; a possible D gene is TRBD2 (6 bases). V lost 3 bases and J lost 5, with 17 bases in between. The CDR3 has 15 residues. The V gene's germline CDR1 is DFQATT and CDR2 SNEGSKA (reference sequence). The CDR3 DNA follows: TGCAGTGCTAGTTCTGTCAAGCGGGCCGACAATGAGCAGTTCTTC. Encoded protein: CSASSVKRADNEQFF.

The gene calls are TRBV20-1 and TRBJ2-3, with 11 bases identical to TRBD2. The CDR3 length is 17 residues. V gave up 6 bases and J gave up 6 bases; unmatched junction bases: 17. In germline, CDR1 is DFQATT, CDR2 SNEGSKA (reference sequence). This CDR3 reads CSAGVVSGRAFTDTQYF. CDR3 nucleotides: TGCAGTGCAGGAGTGGTTAGCGGGAGGGCCTTTACCGATACGCAGTATTTT.

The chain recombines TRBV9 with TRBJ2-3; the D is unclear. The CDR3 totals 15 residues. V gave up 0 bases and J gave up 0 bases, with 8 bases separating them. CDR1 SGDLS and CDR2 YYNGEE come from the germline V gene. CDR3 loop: CASSVVGWSTDTQYF. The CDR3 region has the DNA TGTGCCAGCAGCGTAGTTGGGTGGAGCACAGATACGCAGTATTTT.

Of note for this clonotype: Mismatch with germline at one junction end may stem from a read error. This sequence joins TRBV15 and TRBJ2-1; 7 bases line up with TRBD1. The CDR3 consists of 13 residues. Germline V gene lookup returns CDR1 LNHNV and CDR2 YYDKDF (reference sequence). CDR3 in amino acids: CATSRDRGYERFF. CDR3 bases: TGTGCCACCAGCAGAGACAGGGGGTATGAGCGGTTCTTC.